This is a list of T cell receptor beta chains from one sample in a study of blood T cell repertoires in COVID-19. Profiling relied on immunoSEQ multiplex PCR, and the TCRdb table lists in-frame clones only, not all of them. Among under 250,000 clones listed, 75% to 85% were seen once. The sequencing input was peripheral blood. These receptors were collected from a man aged 45-60 years with active or convalescent COVID-19. The CDR3 runs from the conserved cysteine through the conserved F or W. Where a row states a size, it is once, few, many or the class of an expanded clone; other rows omit it.

v_gene: TRBV9; abundance: .; j_gene: TRBJ2-5; CDR3aa: CASSVVGRLDQETQYF
v_gene: TRBV29-1; abundance: .; j_gene: TRBJ1-6; CDR3aa: CSVRWAGNNSPLHF
v_gene: TRBV10-3; abundance: .; j_gene: TRBJ1-2; CDR3aa: CAISEGQYGYTF
v_gene: TRBV4-3; abundance: .; j_gene: TRBJ2-5; CDR3aa: CASSPRGLPGETQYF
v_gene: TRBV19; abundance: .; j_gene: TRBJ1-5; CDR3aa: CASTLGQGVLNQPQHF
v_gene: TRBV6-5; abundance: few; j_gene: TRBJ1-2; CDR3aa: CASSPGGTNYGYTF
v_gene: TRBV6-2/TRBV6-3; abundance: .; j_gene: TRBJ2-5; CDR3aa: CASSSTRLAASQETQYF
v_gene: TRBV12-3/TRBV12-4; abundance: .; j_gene: TRBJ1-2; CDR3aa: CASSGTANYGYTF
v_gene: TRBV5-1; abundance: .; j_gene: TRBJ1-4; CDR3aa: CASSPPGTGNEKLFF
v_gene: TRBV6-5; abundance: .; j_gene: TRBJ2-3; CDR3aa: CASSYSGARADTQYF
v_gene: TRBV6-5; abundance: .; j_gene: TRBJ2-5; CDR3aa: CASSTGTEETQYF
v_gene: TRBV7-2; abundance: .; j_gene: TRBJ2-3; CDR3aa: CASSLGQGLRTDTQYF
v_gene: TRBV2; abundance: .; j_gene: TRBJ1-4; CDR3aa: CASSAQGETNEKLFF
v_gene: TRBV27; abundance: .; j_gene: TRBJ2-5; CDR3aa: CASSFSTGRTETQYF
v_gene: TRBV5-4; abundance: few; j_gene: TRBJ2-1; CDR3aa: CASSLDRVDNEQFF
v_gene: TRBV28; abundance: .; j_gene: TRBJ1-2; CDR3aa: CASSFPRTGLYGYTF
v_gene: TRBV4-1; abundance: .; j_gene: TRBJ2-3; CDR3aa: CASSQDEGGAGTTDTQYF
v_gene: TRBV28; abundance: few; j_gene: TRBJ2-6; CDR3aa: CASSVRGGGANVLTF
v_gene: TRBV18; abundance: once; j_gene: TRBJ1-1; CDR3aa: CASSPVGTGGFNTEAFF
v_gene: TRBV29-1; abundance: .; j_gene: TRBJ2-5; CDR3aa: CSVVGRALGETQYF
v_gene: TRBV28; abundance: .; j_gene: TRBJ2-7; CDR3aa: CASTSGDRATEQYF
v_gene: TRBV24-1; abundance: .; j_gene: TRBJ1-5; CDR3aa: CATSDAGANNQPQHF
v_gene: TRBV6-5; abundance: .; j_gene: TRBJ1-4; CDR3aa: CASSLTGEKLFF
v_gene: TRBV9; abundance: .; j_gene: TRBJ2-5; CDR3aa: CASSPQGLAGGGETQYF
v_gene: TRBV27; abundance: .; j_gene: TRBJ2-3; CDR3aa: CASSLYRSSTDTQYF
v_gene: TRBV29-1; abundance: .; j_gene: TRBJ1-1; CDR3aa: CSVGADDHTEAFF
v_gene: TRBV6-2/TRBV6-3; abundance: once; j_gene: TRBJ1-5; CDR3aa: CASSGGLGNQPQHF